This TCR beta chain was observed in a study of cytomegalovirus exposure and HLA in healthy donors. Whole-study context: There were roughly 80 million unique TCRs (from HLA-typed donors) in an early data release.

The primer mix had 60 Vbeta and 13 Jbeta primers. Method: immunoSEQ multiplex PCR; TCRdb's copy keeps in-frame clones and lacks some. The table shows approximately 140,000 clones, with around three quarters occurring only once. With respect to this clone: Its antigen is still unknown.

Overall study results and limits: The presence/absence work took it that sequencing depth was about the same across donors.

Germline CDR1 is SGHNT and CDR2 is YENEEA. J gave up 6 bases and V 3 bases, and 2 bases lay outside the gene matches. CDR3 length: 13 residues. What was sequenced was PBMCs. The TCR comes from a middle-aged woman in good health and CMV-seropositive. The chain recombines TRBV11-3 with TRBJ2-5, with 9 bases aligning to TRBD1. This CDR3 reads CASSLTGGKTQYF. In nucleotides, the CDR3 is TGTGCCAGCAGCTTGACAGGGGGAAAGACCCAGTACTTC.